This T cell receptor (beta chain) was identified in a study of T cell changes during pregnancy in multiple sclerosis. CDR1 SGHVS and CDR2 FQNEAQ come from the germline V gene. The CDR3 loop spans 15 amino acids. The trim removed 4 bases at V and 1 base at J, leaving 6 bases unmatched. Assay: immunoSEQ multiplex PCR; the TCRdb copy retains only in-frame clones and omits some. The table records about 60,000 clones, 90% to 95% of them present only once. The receptor comes from a female donor with multiple sclerosis, enrolled in a pregnancy study. The sequencing used CD8+ T cells from peripheral blood mononuclear cells, collected in the second trimester of pregnancy. The J gene is TRBJ2-7, the V gene TRBV7-8; 8 bases line up with TRBD1. The CDR3: CASSYPGQDSYEQYF. DNA of the CDR3: TGTGCCAGCAGCTATCCGGGACAGGATTCCTACGAGCAGTACTTC.